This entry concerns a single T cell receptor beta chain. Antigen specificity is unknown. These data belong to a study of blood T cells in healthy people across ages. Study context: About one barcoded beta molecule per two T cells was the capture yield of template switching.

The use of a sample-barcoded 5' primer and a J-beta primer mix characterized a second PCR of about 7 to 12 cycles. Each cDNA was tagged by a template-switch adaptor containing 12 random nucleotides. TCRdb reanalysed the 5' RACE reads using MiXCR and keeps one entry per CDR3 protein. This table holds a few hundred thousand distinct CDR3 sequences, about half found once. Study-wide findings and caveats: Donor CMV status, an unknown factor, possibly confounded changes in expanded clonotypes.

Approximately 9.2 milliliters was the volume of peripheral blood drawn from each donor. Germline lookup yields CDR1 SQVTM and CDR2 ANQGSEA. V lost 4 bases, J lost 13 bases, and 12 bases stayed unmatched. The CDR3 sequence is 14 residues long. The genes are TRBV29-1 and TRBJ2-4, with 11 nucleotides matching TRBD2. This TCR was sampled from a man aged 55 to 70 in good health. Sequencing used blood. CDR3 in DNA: TGCAGCGTTGGTACTAGCGGGGGCGGGGGAGAGCAGTACTTC. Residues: CSVGTSGGGGEQYF. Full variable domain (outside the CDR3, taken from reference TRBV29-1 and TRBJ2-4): SAVISQKPSRDICQRGTSLTIQCQVDSQVTMMFWYRQQPGQSLTLIATANQGSEATYESGFVIDKFPISRPNLTFSTLTVSNMSPEDSSIYLCSVGTSGGGGEQYFGAGTRLSVL.